This T cell receptor (beta chain) was sequenced during a study of OX40 agonist ivuxolimab in advanced cancers. Assay used: immunoSEQ multiplex PCR; TCRdb lists only in-frame clones, some missing. The table has approximately 70,000 clones, approximately 86% seen once. This clone was seen a few times. What it binds is not known. Other DNA sequences within the sample encode an identical CDR3. V was clipped by 2 bases and J by 0 bases, with 6 bases between them. This CDR3 is 13 amino acids long. Germline V gene data show CDR1 as GTSNPN and CDR2 as SVGIG (reference sequence). Notes on the study in general: Doses of 0.1 to 3.0 mg/kg were accompanied by clonal expansion of CD4+ and CD8+ blood T cells by week 6. Determination of antigen specificity was not performed for the expanded peripheral T cells.

The clonotype originates from an adult with an advanced solid tumor such as melanoma, head and neck, liver or kidney cancer. The chain joins TRBV30 to TRBJ2-3; D remains unclear. Specimen: CD4+ or CD8+ T cells sorted from blood, collected in a trial of the OX40 agonist ivuxolimab. The CDR3 DNA follows: TGTGCCTGGAGTCTAGGGAGCACAGATACGCAGTATTTT. It specifies CAWSLGSTDTQYF.